The clone carrying this T cell receptor (beta chain) occurred a few times. Its antigen is not known. TCRdb reanalysed the reads using MiXCR and keeps one entry per CDR3 protein. The sample yields around 280,000 distinct CDR3 sequences, about 8.8% seen once. This specimen belongs to a study of T cell repertoires in cytomegalovirus infection. Study conclusions and caveats: The cumulative frequency of public TCR beta families distinguished individuals who carried CMV together with the relevant HLA.

V gave up 7 bases and J gave up 2 bases, with 14 bases separating them. This CDR3 has 13 amino acids. Germline lookup yields CDR1 SQVTM and CDR2 ANQGSEA. This chain connects TRBV29-1 to TRBJ1-1, with D unresolved. The specimen sequenced was PBMCs. This receptor was identified in a human donor in good health (CMV status not recorded). Some clones in this sample may be carry-over from other donors' samples. The CDR3 coding sequence is TGCAGCGGGCAAAGTGGTACAAACACTGAAGCTTTCTTT. This sequence encodes CSGQSGTNTEAFF. Filled out from reference TRBV29-1 and TRBJ1-1, the complete variable domain reads SAVISQKPSRDICQRGTSLTIQCQVDSQVTMMFWYRQQPGQSLTLIATANQGSEATYESGFVIDKFPISRPNLTFSTLTVSNMSPEDSSIYLCSGQSGTNTEAFFGQGTRLTVV.